The clone carrying this T cell receptor beta chain has a handful of counts. What it recognizes is unknown. TCRdb's copy holds only in-frame clones and misses some; the assay was immunoSEQ multiplex PCR. Found here are roughly 60,000 clones, 84% of them singletons; the top ten hold under 6%. The record originates from a study of OX40 agonist ivuxolimab in advanced cancers. Study-wide background: Administration of intravenous ivuxolimab to patients occurred every 2 weeks at 0.01 to 10 mg/kg.

General study findings and limits: Clones of CD4+ and CD8+ blood T cells grew by week 6 at doses of 0.1 to 3.0 mg/kg.

Germline CDR1 and CDR2: MNHNS and SASEGT. Trimming removed 3 bases from V and 4 bases from J, with 15 bases in between. The CDR3 is made up of 15 amino acids. This chain uses TRBV6-1 with TRBJ1-2; TRBD1 is a possible D gene (6 bases). The sequenced sample was CD4+ or CD8+ T cells sorted from blood, obtained in a trial of the OX40 agonist ivuxolimab. The receptor's source is an adult with an advanced solid tumor such as melanoma, head and neck, liver or kidney cancer. The CDR3 spells CASSELVGTFYGYTF. The CDR3 DNA follows: TGTGCCAGCAGTGAGCTGGTGGGGACATTCTATGGCTACACCTTC.